Listed below are T cell receptor beta chains from one sample, sequenced in a study of blood T cell repertoires in COVID-19. Here immunoSEQ multiplex PCR was the method, and the copy in TCRdb shows in-frame clones only, minus some. There are hundreds of thousands of clones in the sample; 87% occur only once, and about 2% lies in the top ten. The sample taken for sequencing was peripheral blood. All receptors come from a man in his late teens or twenties with active or convalescent COVID-19. Both conserved end residues are part of each CDR3. A D gene is named only where the DNA matches it firmly. Part of the rows lack a size; the others show once, few, many or a class for expanded clones.

NA NA 15 TRBJ2-1 TRBV5-5 TGTGCCAGCAGCTTGGATCCAGGATCCTACAATGAGCAGTTCTTC CASSLDPGSYNEQFF
once TRBD1 17 TRBJ1-2 TRBV19 TGTGCCAGTAGTATAGCCCTACGGACAGGGGCGAGCTATGGCTACACCTTC CASSIALRTGASYGYTF
once NA 13 TRBJ2-5 TRBV7-2 TGTGCCAGCAGCCAGCGGACTCAAGAGACCCAGTACTTC CASSQRTQETQYF
NA TRBD1 14 TRBJ2-7 TRBV15 TGTGCCACCAGCGAAGACAGGGGCAGGTACGAGCAGTACTTC CATSEDRGRYEQYF
once NA 15 TRBJ1-2 TRBV4-1 TGCGCCAGCAGCCAAGGGGCGTCGCCGTCCTATGGCTACACCTTC CASSQGASPSYGYTF
NA NA 13 TRBJ1-2 TRBV12-3/TRBV12-4 TGTGCCAGCAGCAGACAGCCTACCTATGGCTACACCTTC CASSRQPTYGYTF
NA TRBD1 12 TRBJ1-2 TRBV25-1 TGTGCCAGCAGGGGACAGGTTTATGGCTACACCTTC CASRGQVYGYTF
NA NA 13 TRBJ2-5 TRBV11-2 TGTGCCAGCAGCTTCGGGGAATGGGAGACCCAGTACTTC CASSFGEWETQYF
NA NA 13 TRBJ1-5 TRBV27 TGTGCCAGCAGTTTACTGGGCACGCAGCCCCAGCATTTT CASSLLGTQPQHF
NA TRBD1 14 TRBJ2-7 TRBV7-8 TGTGCCAGCAGCTTAGCGACAGGGATCGACGAGCAGTACTTC CASSLATGIDEQYF
few NA 11 TRBJ1-2 TRBV29-1 TGCAGCGCCCTGACAGCTTATGGCTACACCTTC CSALTAYGYTF
NA TRBD1 16 TRBJ2-1 TRBV5-1 TGCGCCAGCAGTCCCGGGACAGCTGGCGCCTACAATGAGCAGTTCTTC CASSPGTAGAYNEQFF
NA TRBD2 16 TRBJ2-7 TRBV9 TGTGCCAGCAGCGCGTATAGCGGGGGAGGACGGGACGAGCAGTACTTC CASSAYSGGGRDEQYF
NA NA 20 TRBJ1-5 TRBV23-1 TGCGCCAGCAGTCGCCTTCCGGGACACCCAAAAGGAGGCTCACATCAGCCCCAGCATTTT CASSRLPGHPKGGSHQPQHF
NA NA 15 TRBJ1-3 TRBV10-2 TGCGCCAGCAGTGACGGGGGATACTCTGGAAACACCATATATTTT CASSDGGYSGNTIYF
NA NA 15 TRBJ1-3 TRBV19 TGTGCCAGTAGTATAATCAGGGCCACTGGAAACACCATATATTTT CASSIIRATGNTIYF
NA NA 15 TRBJ2-3 TRBV27 TGTGCCAGCAGTGGTAAGCGGAGCAGCACAGATACGCAGTATTTT CASSGKRSSTDTQYF
NA NA 15 TRBJ2-2 TRBV28 TGTGCCAGCACCGAAAGAGGCCAGCCCCGCGGGGAGCTGTTTTTT CASTERGQPRGELFF
NA TRBD1 17 TRBJ2-2 TRBV7-9 TGTGCCAGCAGCTTAGACAGACAGGGGATGAACACCGGGGAGCTGTTTTTT CASSLDRQGMNTGELFF
once NA 13 TRBJ2-7 TRBV19 TGTGCCAGTAGTATAGTTGGAGACTACGAGCAGTACTTC CASSIVGDYEQYF
NA TRBD1 16 TRBJ2-7 TRBV6-5 TGTGCCAGCAGTTTGCAGGGACAGGGGTGGGGCTACGAGCAGTACTTC CASSLQGQGWGYEQYF
few TRBD1 14 TRBJ2-7 TRBV19 TGTGCCAGTAGACCAGGACAGGGGACCTACGAGCAGTACTTC CASRPGQGTYEQYF
NA NA 14 TRBJ2-2 TRBV7-8 TGTGCCAGCAGCTTAGCCGCGAACACCGGGGAGCTGTTTTTT CASSLAANTGELFF
NA NA 13 TRBJ1-1 TRBV6-5 TGTGCCAGCAGTTACGACGGGAGAACTGAAGCTTTCTTT CASSYDGRTEAFF
NA NA 15 TRBJ1-5 TRBV28 TGTGCCAGCAGTTTTAGAGGAAGAGGGAATCAGCCCCAGCATTTT CASSFRGRGNQPQHF
NA NA 14 TRBJ2-1 TRBV24-1 TGTGCCACCAGTGAGGCGGGACTTACCAATGAGCAGTTCTTC CATSEAGLTNEQFF
once NA 17 TRBJ2-3 TRBV21-1 TGTGCCAGCAGCACCGCGACTAGCGGGAGATGGGTAGATACGCAGTATTTT CASSTATSGRWVDTQYF
few NA 14 TRBJ1-1 TRBV4-3 TGCGCCAGCAGCCAAGATTACGCTACTGACTTGGCTTTCTTT CASSQDYATDLAFF
once TRBD1 18 TRBJ2-3 TRBV5-5 TGTGCCAGCAGCTCGGATCCACCGGGACAGGGTACCGCAGATACGCAGTATTTT CASSSDPPGQGTADTQYF
NA NA 20 TRBJ2-3 TRBV1 TGCACCAGCAGCCAAGGTGGGCTAGCGGGGTGGCTCCGGGGCGCAGATACGCAGTATTTT CTSSQGGLAGWLRGADTQYF
once TRBD2 17 TRBJ2-1 TRBV28 TGTGCCAGCAGTCACGCCTCGGGACTAGCGGGAGTAACTGAGCAGTTCTTC CASSHASGLAGVTEQFF
NA TRBD1 15 TRBJ1-4 TRBV27 TGTGCCAGCAGTTACGGGACAGGGGGCTATGAAAAACTGTTTTTT CASSYGTGGYEKLFF